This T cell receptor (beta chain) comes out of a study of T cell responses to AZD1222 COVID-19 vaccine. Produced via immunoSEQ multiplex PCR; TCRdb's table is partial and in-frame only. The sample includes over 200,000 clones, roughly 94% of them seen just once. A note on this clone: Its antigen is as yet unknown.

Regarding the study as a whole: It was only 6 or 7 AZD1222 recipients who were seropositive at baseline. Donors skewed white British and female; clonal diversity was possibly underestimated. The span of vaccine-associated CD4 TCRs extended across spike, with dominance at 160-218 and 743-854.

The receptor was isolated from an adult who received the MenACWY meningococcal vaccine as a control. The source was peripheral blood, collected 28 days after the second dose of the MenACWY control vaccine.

CDR3 nucleotide sequence: TGTGCCAGCAGCTTAGTGGCGGGGGACTCCTACAATGAGCAGTTCTTC. Translating it yields CASSLVAGDSYNEQFF. The V and J genes are TRBV7-2 and TRBJ2-1, with 7 bases that match TRBD2. The CDR3 totals 16 residues. Germline V lookup: CDR1 SGHTA, CDR2 FQGNSA. Unmatched junction bases numbered 3, after V lost 1 base and J lost 0 bases.